The sequence of this T cell receptor beta chain was determined in a study of shared clonotypes between healthy human individuals (dated by TCRdb to 2019 to 2021). For context, the study as a whole: The cohort included three men and a couple of women between 18 and 49 years of age. Different laboratories and diverse techniques were used to prepare libraries and sequence TCR repertoires, to increase sequencing depth and limit assay-specific biases. For each donor, CD4 naive and CD4 memory were each given three plates, CD8 naive was given two plates, and CD8 memory was given one plate. To estimate repertoire size and how much clonotype sharing occurs between individuals, the study deeply sequenced the blood TCR repertoires of 5 or 6 healthy adults. Per donor, leukapheresis produced somewhere between about 0.8 and 9 billion PBMCs. Study-wide findings and limitations: Rarefaction of sorted-subset datasets indicated incomplete sequencing despite the large sequencing depth. Sampling was restricted to blood, and TCR repertoires in tissue are likely to differ from TCR repertoires in blood. Because the study included only a small number of donors, the genetic and exposure-history diversity represented was limited. Sharing across a few donors was observed for about 5% of naive CD4, less than 4% of naive CD8, around 2.5% of memory CD4, and roughly 0.4% of memory CD8 clonotypes. Larger estimated clonotype richness was generally found for naive subsets than for memory subsets. Compared with non-shared clonotypes, clonotypes shared by all four sorted-subset donors had higher generation probabilities. Based on pairwise subsampling, the degree of clonotype sharing among donors was expected to be affected by sequencing depth.

Healthy HIV-negative adults with no recently reported acute infections or vaccinations were included as donors. Only Caucasian adults living in Nashville, Tennessee, USA were represented among the donors. CD4+ T cells were enriched by magnetic negative selection; naive cells were then positively selected on CD45RA, and the negative fraction formed the memory subset. After blood collection by leukapheresis, PBMCs were isolated using Ficoll-Histopaque density gradient centrifugation and then cryopreserved in the vapor phase of liquid nitrogen. Analytical flow cytometry was used to check the purity and quantity of every magnetically sorted T cell population. From each sorted fraction, genomic DNA was isolated and quantified by UV absorbance on a Nanodrop 2000c. The CDR3 goes from the cysteine to the phenylalanine over 14 residues. CDR3 DNA is the only sequence kept; it has 42 bases, read in frame from the first base. The CDR1 and CDR2 encoded by the germline V gene are SGHTA and FQGNSA. Trimming costs V 1 base and J 4 bases, and their ends lie 10 bases apart.

Of note for this clone: Its antigen remains unidentified. No base-level quality is on record; no much larger clone is a single base apart. Other DNA sequences within the sample encode an identical CDR3.

TCR CDR3 regions were amplified from genomic DNA by multiplex PCR using the deep immunoSEQ assay. Extracted genomic DNA from each cell subset was distributed evenly across all wells of several immunoSEQ 96-well plates, and each plate was treated as a replicate. For sorted subsets, roughly 0.2 ug genomic DNA, equal to some 28,000 T cell genomes, was loaded into each replicate PCR. Purified libraries were quantified with a Qubit 3.0 fluorometer, sized on a Bioanalyzer 2100, and re-quantified with the KAPA Library Quantification kit. Each immunoSEQ 96-well plate was sequenced on its own single-read 150-cycle Illumina NextSeq 550 flow cell. In the source study's methods: Because the immunoSEQ output included only junctional sequences and no quality scores, the filtering could not be the same as the filtering used for full-length reads. Sequences were annotated with PyIR, a Python wrapper for IgBLAST v1.9, using IMGT germline references to assign V/J genes and CDR3. Reads were removed for weak V/J assignments (E-value above 1e-6), missing CDR3, stop codons, out-of-frame junctions, or ambiguous translated residues. V3J clonotypes were defined as sequences sharing an identical inferred V gene, J gene, and CDR3 amino acid sequence. Percentage overlap between repertoires was computed as shared unique clonotypes divided by the size of the smaller repertoire. Repertoire richness was assessed with RTK rarefaction, the Chao1 estimator, and Recon v2.1 estimates of unobserved clonotypes. Generation probabilities for all TCRbeta clonotypes obtained by the gDNA method from four donors were computed using OLGA. Sourced from immuneACCESS, this table was stored by TCRdb with only in-frame sequences that have V and J called. A share of the clones is absent; for the studies checked, an unresolved V gene accounts for under half, and the remainder has no known explanation. V and J calls and clone size are copied from that table; D and trimming were computed from the DNA. Here the sample has about 2.4 million clones; over 85% occur a single time. The biggest ten clones account for more than 0.35% of the sample.

Specimen: naive CD4+ T cells from PBMCs. The sample's cell subset or site label, in plain terms: CD45RA+ positively selected. The chain is encoded by TRBV7-2 joined to TRBJ2-5, and possibly TRBD2, on 7 matching bases. The TCR originated in a man between 18 and 29 years old in good health. Some clones in this sample may be carry-over from other donors' samples. The DNA sequence is TGTGCCAGCAGCTTAGTAGGGGGGGGAGAGACCCAGTACTTC. This gives the protein CASSLVGGGETQYF.